The 25 T cell receptor beta chains given below trace back to one sample, sequenced in a study of CD8+ T cells in alopecia areata. Sequencing relied on a cDNA template that was reverse transcribed from extracted RNA. Clones were read by immunoSEQ multiplex PCR, and TCRdb kept only the in-frame ones, dropping some. Of 25,000 or so clones listed, roughly 50% are singletons. Sequenced sample: NKG2D-high CD8+ T cells sorted from blood. All receptors come from a human donor with alopecia areata.

This clone appeared a few times. The chain uses TRBV18 and TRBJ2-5, with D hard to call. V was trimmed by 3 bases and J by 5 bases, leaving 10 bases between them. Germline-derived CDR1 and CDR2 are KGHSH and LQKENI. This CDR3 spans 13 amino acids. CDR3 bases: TGTGCCAGCTCACCTAGTACGACTGAGACCCAGTACTTC. It yields the protein CASSPSTTETQYF.

This clone was seen once. The chain joins TRBV27 to TRBJ2-1; D is possibly TRBD2 (6 bases). Germline-derived CDR1 and CDR2 are MNHEY and SMNVEV (reference sequence). Trimming cost V 9 bases and J 7 bases, with 22 bases left between them. CDR3 length: 15 amino acids. CDR3 sequence (DNA): TGTGCCAGTGCCTTGAGGACTACCCTCGGGAATGAGCAGTTCTTC. Amino acid sequence: CASALRTTLGNEQFF.

This clone has more than one count but fewer than ten. The V call is TRBV4-1, the J call TRBJ2-7, with D hard to call. Between the trimmed V and J ends, which lost 4 bases and 6 bases, there was a span of 13 bases. The germline V gene encodes CDR1 MGHRA and CDR2 YSYEKL. The CDR3 consists of 13 residues. The CDR3 DNA is TGCGCCAGCAGCCTCACGCTTGGATCCGAGCAGTACTTC. Translation gives CASSLTLGSEQYF.

This clone was observed a handful of times. The chain recombines TRBV10-3 with TRBJ2-3; D remains ambiguous. V was trimmed by 4 bases and J by 6 bases, leaving 11 bases between them. This CDR3 has 13 amino acids. CDR1 is ENHRY, CDR2 SYGVKD, per germline. DNA of the CDR3: TGTGCCATCAGTGCCATTAGAGTGGATACGCAGTATTTT. Its translation is CAISAIRVDTQYF.

This chain uses TRBV7-9 with TRBJ1-4; D is possibly TRBD1 (6 bases). From germline, CDR1 is SEHNR and CDR2 FQNEAQ (reference sequence). V was trimmed by 6 bases and J by 7 bases, leaving 18 bases between them. The CDR3 covers 15 residues. CDR3 in DNA: TGTGCCAGCAGACCAGGACAGAATCGGGGTGAAAAACTGTTTTTT. Translating gives CASRPGQNRGEKLFF. Full variable domain (missing parts from reference TRBV7-9 and TRBJ1-4): DTGVSQNPRHKITKRGQNVTFRCDPISEHNRLYWYRQTLGQGPEFLTYFQNEAQLEKSRLLSDRFSAERPKGSFSTLEIQRTEQGDSAMYLCASRPGQNRGEKLFFGSGTQLSVL.

The chain links TRBV9 to TRBJ2-3; the match to TRBD2 covers 7 bases. The CDR3 contains 15 residues. The germline gives CDR1 SGDLS, CDR2 YYNGEE. The V and J ends lost 4 bases and 3 bases, in that order; junction bases with no gene match: 8. The CDR3 bases are TGTGCCAGCAGCTATAGCGGGTTTCCAACAGATACGCAGTATTTT. Protein sequence: CASSYSGFPTDTQYF.

The J gene is TRBJ1-5, the V gene TRBV27, with TRBD1 matching over 9 bases. The CDR3 covers 17 residues. The germline V gene encodes CDR1 MNHEY and CDR2 SMNVEV (reference sequence). J lost 3 bases, V lost 4 bases, and 10 bases had no gene match. CDR3 in amino acids: CASSSRDRVGINQPQHF. CDR3 DNA: TGTGCCAGCAGTTCCCGGGACAGGGTTGGGATCAATCAGCCCCAGCATTTT.

The chain links TRBV7-9 to TRBJ2-4; 8 nucleotides align to TRBD1. This CDR3 is built from 16 residues. Per the germline V gene, CDR1 is SEHNR and CDR2 is FQNEAQ (reference sequence). The V segment lost 5 bases and the J segment 3 bases; nucleotides outside the gene matches: 9. The CDR3 DNA reads TGTGCCAGCAGCGCTACAGGGGGGACGGACAAAAACATTCAGTACTTC. Translated: CASSATGGTDKNIQYF.

The V gene is TRBV7-9, the J gene TRBJ2-1, with D hard to call. Germline CDR1 reads SEHNR; CDR2 reads FQNEAQ (reference sequence). The V and J ends lost 6 bases and 5 bases respectively, with 11 bases between them. This CDR3 region has 13 residues. The CDR3 loop reads CASSDSLNNEQFF. CDR3 DNA sequence: TGTGCCAGCAGTGACTCCCTCAACAATGAGCAGTTCTTC.

CDR3 DNA sequence: TGCGCCAGCAGCCAAGATGAGACGTGGCAGGGGGCGGCCTACGAGCAGTACTTC. This sequence encodes CASSQDETWQGAAYEQYF. The genes are TRBV4-1 and TRBJ2-7; 8 bases line up with TRBD1. V lost 0 bases and J lost 2; bases outside the gene matches: 12. Germline lookup yields CDR1 MGHRA and CDR2 YSYEKL. CDR3 length: 18 residues.

V usage is TRBV19 and J usage is TRBJ2-5, with 11 bases aligning to TRBD2. Trimming removed 6 bases from V and 5 bases from J; junction bases left unmatched: 8. This CDR3 has 15 residues. Germline V gene data show CDR1 as LNHDA and CDR2 as SQIVND (reference sequence). This chain's CDR3 is CASRETGLAGETQYF. The CDR3 region has the DNA TGTGCCAGTAGAGAGACCGGACTAGCGGGTGAGACCCAGTACTTC.

The chain uses TRBV27 and TRBJ2-1, with 13 bases fitting TRBD2. Unmatched junction bases numbered 6, after V lost 5 bases and J lost 2 bases. Germline loops: CDR1 MNHEY, CDR2 SMNVEV (reference sequence). This CDR3 comprises 17 residues. Here the CDR3 DNA reads TGTGCCAGCAGTCCCCTTGGACTAGCGGGAGCCTACAATGAGCAGTTCTTC. This encodes CASSPLGLAGAYNEQFF.

The chain combines TRBV27 with TRBJ2-2; D not resolved. V shed 3 bases and J shed 6 bases, with 2 bases lying between them. In germline, CDR1 is MNHEY, CDR2 SMNVEV (reference sequence). The length of the CDR3 is 11 residues. CDR3 sequence: CASSFAGELFF. The CDR3 DNA reads TGTGCCAGCAGTTTTGCCGGGGAGCTGTTTTTT.

The chain joins TRBV4-1 to TRBJ2-7; D perhaps matches TRBD1 (6 bases). CDR1 is MGHRA, CDR2 YSYEKL, per germline. This CDR3 is built from 15 residues. V lost 1 base and J lost 2, with 12 bases in between. In DNA, the CDR3 is TGCGCCAGCAGCCAAGCCGAGGGGGTAACCTACGAGCAGTACTTC. Encoded protein: CASSQAEGVTYEQYF.

Only a few counts were recorded for this clone. The chain has TRBV28 and TRBJ2-2; D uncertain. V was shortened by 3 bases and J by 5 bases, with 4 bases between the two germline ends. The CDR3 is made up of 12 amino acids. Germline CDR1 is MDHEN and CDR2 is SYDVKM. CDR3 amino acids: CASSLITGELFF. DNA of the CDR3: TGTGCCAGCAGTTTGATTACCGGGGAGCTGTTTTTT.

This clone has only a few counts. The V gene is TRBV4-1, the J gene TRBJ1-4; D not resolved. V was pared by 2 bases and J by 7 bases, with 14 bases between. The germline V gene encodes CDR1 MGHRA and CDR2 YSYEKL. The CDR3 is made up of 15 amino acids. This CDR3 reads CASSQRTASSEKLFF. The CDR3, as DNA: TGCGCCAGCAGCCAAAGAACAGCGAGTAGTGAAAAACTGTTTTTT.

The chain recombines TRBV7-9 with TRBJ2-7; TRBD2 aligns across 13 bases. V was clipped by 5 bases and J by 4 bases; unmatched bases: 5. Germline V gene data show CDR1 as SEHNR and CDR2 as FQNEAQ (reference sequence). The CDR3 is 15 amino acids. CDR3 amino acids: CASSRTSGRTYEQYF. DNA of the CDR3: TGTGCCAGCAGCCGGACTAGCGGGAGAACTTACGAGCAGTACTTC.

J is TRBJ1-3 and V is TRBV15; weak D call: TRBD1 (6 bases). Trimming cost V 4 bases and J 0 bases, with 10 bases left between them. The CDR3 has 15 amino acids. The V gene's germline CDR1 is LNHNV and CDR2 YYDKDF (reference sequence). CDR3 protein: CATSTDRSSGNTIYF. Written as DNA, the CDR3 is TGTGCCACCAGCACCGACAGGAGCTCTGGAAACACCATATATTTT.

This clone was seen more than once but under ten times. The V call is TRBV19, the J call TRBJ2-1, with TRBD2 matching 8 bases. The V gene end was trimmed by 1 base and the J gene end by 3 bases; junction bases not matched to a gene: 2. The CDR3 is 15 residues long. Looked up from germline, CDR1 is LNHDA and CDR2 is SQIVND (reference sequence). CDR3 coding DNA: TGTGCCAGTAGTATAGCGGGAGGGCTCTACAATGAGCAGTTCTTC. This sequence encodes CASSIAGGLYNEQFF.

The chain uses TRBV6-1 and TRBJ2-7; D remains unclear. Germline V gives CDR1 MNHNS, CDR2 SASEGT. Trimming removed 1 base from V and 0 bases from J, with 7 bases in between. This CDR3 is 14 amino acids long. The CDR3 region is CASSEVVASYEQYF. DNA of the CDR3: TGTGCCAGCAGTGAAGTCGTAGCCTCCTACGAGCAGTACTTC.

There are a few counts of this clone. The chain links TRBV7-3 to TRBJ1-1; no clear D gene. Germline-derived CDR1 and CDR2 are SGHTA and FQGTGA. Trimming took 1 base from V and 4 from J, leaving 16 bases between them. This CDR3 comprises 16 residues. This CDR3 is CASSLNGPAGSTEAFF. CDR3 in DNA: TGTGCCAGCAGCTTAAACGGCCCCGCCGGCAGCACTGAAGCTTTCTTT.

Only a few counts were recorded for this clone. In DNA, the CDR3 is TGTGCCAGCAGCTTACTAGATTCCAGCTCCTACGAGCAGTACTTC. This translates into CASSLLDSSSYEQYF. The J gene is TRBJ2-7, the V gene TRBV13, with unresolved D. This CDR3 is built from 15 residues. Trimming took off 2 bases at V and 0 bases at J, with 11 bases between the two ends. Germline CDR1 reads PRHDT; CDR2 reads FYEKMQ (reference sequence).

This clone occurred a few times. This sequence joins TRBV28 and TRBJ2-3; tentatively, D is TRBD1 or TRBD2 (5 bases each). Germline V gene sequence: CDR1 MDHEN, CDR2 SYDVKM. The CDR3 loop spans 19 amino acids. V lost 5 bases, J lost 2 bases, and 26 bases lay in between. CDR3 residues: CASSPPAGTAPINTDTQYF. In nucleotides, the CDR3 is TGTGCCAGCAGTCCCCCCGCCGGGACGGCGCCGATAAACACAGATACGCAGTATTTT.

The chain links TRBV29-1 to TRBJ2-7; 11 nucleotides agree with TRBD2. In germline, CDR1 is SQVTM, CDR2 ANQGSEA. V was pared by 4 bases and J by 3 bases, with 11 bases of the junction left unmatched. The CDR3 is made up of 16 amino acids. The CDR3 coding sequence is TGCAGCGTTGTCGATTCTAGCGGGAGGTCGTACTACGAGCAGTACTTC. Translated: CSVVDSSGRSYYEQYF.

V gene TRBV5-1 combines with J gene TRBJ1-1; 8 bases map to TRBD1. The germline gives CDR1 SGHRS, CDR2 YFSETQ. J lost 4 bases, V lost 5 bases, and 1 base had no gene match. The CDR3 totals 12 residues. The chain's CDR3 is CASRDRVTEAFF. CDR3 DNA sequence: TGCGCCAGCAGGGACAGGGTCACTGAAGCTTTCTTT.